These 16 T cell receptor beta chains were all obtained from the same sample, sequenced in a study of T cell responses to AZD1222 COVID-19 vaccine. Produced via immunoSEQ multiplex PCR; TCRdb's table is partial and in-frame only. The top ten clones hold 5.5% to 6.5% of a sample with about 140,000 clones, approximately 90% of them seen once. The material was peripheral blood, obtained on day 0 of AZD1222 vaccination. Receptor source: an adult in good health.

This sequence joins TRBV7-9 and TRBJ1-2; D is uncertain. V lost 1 base and J 2 bases, leaving 8 bases between the germline ends. Per germline, CDR1 SEHNR and CDR2 FQNEAQ (reference sequence). The CDR3 is 14 amino acids. This CDR3 is CASSLGGGNYGYTF. In nucleotides, the CDR3 is TGTGCCAGCAGCTTAGGAGGAGGAAACTATGGCTACACCTTC.

The chain has TRBV18 and TRBJ1-1; D uncertain. The CDR3 has 14 residues. Trimming removed 1 base from V and 3 bases from J, with 9 bases in between. Germline V lookup: CDR1 KGHSH, CDR2 LQKENI. The CDR3, as DNA: TGTGCCAGCTCACCACTGAGGGAGGACACTGAAGCTTTCTTT. Translation gives CASSPLREDTEAFF.

This chain links TRBV27 with TRBJ2-7, with TRBD1 matching over 8 bases. This CDR3 spans 14 amino acids. V was clipped by 8 bases and J by 3 bases; unmatched bases: 9. The germline V gene has CDR1 MNHEY and CDR2 SMNVEV (reference sequence). CDR3 loop: CASHPDRADYEQYF. The DNA for the CDR3 is TGTGCCAGCCACCCGGACAGGGCCGACTACGAGCAGTACTTC.

This sequence joins TRBV28 and TRBJ2-1; D gene uncertain. V was shortened by 5 bases and J by 2 bases, with 13 bases between the two germline ends. This CDR3 contains 15 residues. CDR1 is MDHEN and CDR2 is SYDVKM in the germline V gene. The CDR3 loop is CASSPPRGAYNEQFF. The DNA for the CDR3 is TGTGCCAGCAGTCCCCCCCGCGGCGCCTACAATGAGCAGTTCTTC. The variable domain in full, with the rest retrieved from reference TRBV28 and TRBJ2-1, is DVKVTQSSRYLVKRTGEKVFLECVQDMDHENMFWYRQDPGLGLRLIYFSYDVKMKEKGDIPEGYSVSREKKERFSLILESASTNQTSMYLCASSPPRGAYNEQFFGPGTRLTVL.

The genes are TRBV6-5 and TRBJ2-5; possible D gene TRBD2, 7 bases. Looked up from germline, CDR1 is MNHEY and CDR2 is SVGAGI. V lost 2 bases and J lost 5, with 15 bases in between. The CDR3 sequence is 15 residues long. CDR3 region: CASSYGGGVGETQYF. In nucleotides, the CDR3 is TGTGCCAGCAGTTACGGAGGGGGGGTAGGGGAGACCCAGTACTTC.

The genes are TRBV19 and TRBJ1-3; unclear D gene. Per the germline V gene, CDR1 is LNHDA and CDR2 is SQIVND (reference sequence). V was clipped by 3 bases and J by 0 bases, with 9 bases between them. The CDR3 length is 15 residues. CDR3 in amino acids: CASSIGQSSGNTIYF. The CDR3 DNA reads as TGTGCCAGTAGTATCGGTCAGAGCTCTGGAAACACCATATATTTT.

This clone has only one observation. CDR3 in amino acids: CASSFRSSNTEAFF. Here the CDR3 DNA reads TGTGCCAGCAGCTTCCGCTCGTCGAACACTGAAGCTTTCTTT. The rearrangement links TRBV7-2 to TRBJ1-1; D not resolved. The length of the CDR3 is 14 residues. V gave up 3 bases and J gave up 1 base, with 9 bases separating them. Germline lookup yields CDR1 SGHTA and CDR2 FQGNSA. Drawing the rest from reference TRBV7-2 and TRBJ1-1, the complete variable domain is GAGVSQSPSNKVTEKGKDVELRCDPISGHTALYWYRQSLGQGLEFLIYFQGNSAPDKSGLPSDRFSAERTGGSVSTLTIQRTQQEDSAVYLCASSFRSSNTEAFFGQGTRLTVV.

V and J are TRBV19 and TRBJ2-1; 11 bases are shared with TRBD2. The junction had 7 bases not matched to a gene; V was cut back by 5 bases and J by 7 bases. The CDR3 length is 15 residues. Germline V CDR1 and CDR2: LNHDA, SQIVND (reference sequence). The CDR3 DNA follows: TGTGCCAGTAGTCATAGCGGGAGGGCCGAAAATGAGCAGTTCTTC. This sequence encodes CASSHSGRAENEQFF.

The V gene is TRBV11-2, the J gene TRBJ2-1, with a weak D call TRBD2 (6 bases). The CDR3 extends over 19 amino acids. Germline V gene lookup returns CDR1 SGHAT and CDR2 FQNNGV. The V end lost 1 base, the J end lost 4 bases, and 23 bases lay between the germline ends. The DNA for the CDR3 is TGTGCCAGCAGCTTAGTTCCGGTGGGGTACGTGGGGGGATACAATGAGCAGTTCTTC. Encoded protein: CASSLVPVGYVGGYNEQFF.

The chain recombines TRBV27 with TRBJ1-6; TRBD1 matches 8 bases. The CDR3 has 18 amino acids. Germline CDR1 is MNHEY and CDR2 is SMNVEV (reference sequence). Trimming cost V 4 bases and J 5 bases; bases outside gene matches: 13. The CDR3 here is CASSSARQGRINNSPLHF. The CDR3 DNA reads as TGTGCCAGCAGTTCGGCTAGACAGGGGAGGATTAATAATTCACCCCTCCACTTT.

The genes are TRBV6-1 and TRBJ2-3; 12 positions agree with TRBD2. The CDR3 totals 19 residues. The junction had 12 bases not matched to a gene; V was cut back by 3 bases and J by 2 bases. Germline CDR1 and CDR2: MNHNS and SASEGT. CDR3 residues: CASSDFTHSSGRVTDTQYF. In DNA form, the CDR3 reads TGTGCCAGCAGTGACTTCACCCACTCTAGCGGGAGGGTCACAGATACGCAGTATTTT.

This chain joins TRBV24-1 and TRBJ2-7; a weak D match, TRBD1 (5 bases). The germline V and J ends were trimmed by 3 bases and 13 bases, with 15 bases remaining between them. CDR3 length equals 12 residues. The germline V gene encodes CDR1 KGHDR and CDR2 SFDVKD. Here the CDR3 reads CATSDPSGIEYF. In nucleotides, the CDR3 is TGTGCCACCAGTGATCCCTCAGGGATAGAATACTTC.

V is TRBV28 and J is TRBJ1-2, with D perhaps TRBD1 (6 bases). V was shortened by 7 bases and J by 4 bases, with 19 bases between the two germline ends. Germline V gene lookup returns CDR1 MDHEN and CDR2 SYDVKM. This CDR3 has 15 amino acids. The CDR3 protein is CASTDLIGGPYGYTF. CDR3 in DNA: TGTGCCAGCACCGACCTTATAGGGGGACCCTATGGCTACACCTTC.

The genes are TRBV15 and TRBJ2-2; perhaps D is TRBD1 or TRBD2 (6 bases each). Trimming removed 0 bases from V and 5 bases from J, with 13 bases in between. Germline CDR1 reads LNHNV; CDR2 reads YYDKDF (reference sequence). The CDR3 runs to 16 residues. CDR3 nucleotides: TGTGCCACCAGCAGAGATTTGGTAGGGGGGACCGGGGAGCTGTTTTTT. Its translation is CATSRDLVGGTGELFF.

The V call is TRBV5-1, the J call TRBJ2-1; 10 nucleotides line up with TRBD2. After removal of 2 bases from V and 4 bases from J, the junction contained 6 bases not matched to a gene. From germline, CDR1 is SGHRS and CDR2 YFSETQ. This CDR3 is 16 amino acids long. The CDR3 DNA sequence: TGCGCCAGCAGCTTCTTAGCGGGAGGCGGGTACAATGAGCAGTTCTTC. Residues: CASSFLAGGGYNEQFF.

This chain links TRBV5-8 with TRBJ1-1; D gene uncertain. The V gene lost 1 base and the J gene lost 0 bases, with 13 bases spanning the gap. CDR1 is SGHTS and CDR2 is YDEGEE in the germline V gene. CDR3 size: 16 residues. CDR3 sequence (DNA): TGTGCCAGCAGCTTGTGGTTCGGCCAGATGAACACTGAAGCTTTCTTT. It specifies CASSLWFGQMNTEAFF. The full variable domain, completed using reference TRBV5-8 and TRBJ1-1, is EAGVTQSPTHLIKTRGQQATLRCSPISGHTSVYWYQQALGLGLQFLLWYDEGEERNRGNFPPRFSGRQFPNYSSELNVNALELEDSALYLCASSLWFGQMNTEAFFGQGTRLTVV.